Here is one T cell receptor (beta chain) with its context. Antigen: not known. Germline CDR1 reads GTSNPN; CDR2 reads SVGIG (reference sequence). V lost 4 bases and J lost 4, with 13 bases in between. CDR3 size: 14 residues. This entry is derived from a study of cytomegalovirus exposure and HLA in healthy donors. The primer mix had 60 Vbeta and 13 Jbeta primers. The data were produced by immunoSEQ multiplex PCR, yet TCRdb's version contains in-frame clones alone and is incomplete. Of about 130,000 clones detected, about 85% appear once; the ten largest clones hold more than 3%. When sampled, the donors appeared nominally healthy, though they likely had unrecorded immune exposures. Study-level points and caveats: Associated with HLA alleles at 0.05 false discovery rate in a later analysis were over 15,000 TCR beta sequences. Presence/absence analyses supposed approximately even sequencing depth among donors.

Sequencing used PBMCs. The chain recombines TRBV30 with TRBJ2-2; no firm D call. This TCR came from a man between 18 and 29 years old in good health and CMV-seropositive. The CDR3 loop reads CAWIPPISTGELFF. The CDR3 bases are TGTGCCTGGATCCCCCCGATTAGCACCGGGGAGCTGTTTTTT.